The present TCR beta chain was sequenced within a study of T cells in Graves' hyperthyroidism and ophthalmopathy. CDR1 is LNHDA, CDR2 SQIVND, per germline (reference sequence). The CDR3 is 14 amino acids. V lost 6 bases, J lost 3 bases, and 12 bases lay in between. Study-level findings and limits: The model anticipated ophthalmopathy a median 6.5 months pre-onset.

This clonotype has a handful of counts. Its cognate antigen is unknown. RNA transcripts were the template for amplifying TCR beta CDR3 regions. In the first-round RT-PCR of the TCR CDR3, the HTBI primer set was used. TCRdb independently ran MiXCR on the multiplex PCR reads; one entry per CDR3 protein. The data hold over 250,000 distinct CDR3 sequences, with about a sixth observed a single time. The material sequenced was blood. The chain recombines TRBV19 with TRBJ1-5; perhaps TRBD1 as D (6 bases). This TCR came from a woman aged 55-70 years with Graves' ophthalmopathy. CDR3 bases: TGTGCCAGTAGACAGGGCGCCTACAATCAGCCCCAGCATTTT. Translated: CASRQGAYNQPQHF. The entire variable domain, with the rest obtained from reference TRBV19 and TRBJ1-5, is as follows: DGGITQSPKYLFRKEGQNVTLSCEQNLNHDAMYWYRQDPGQGLRLIYYSQIVNDFQKGDIAEGYSVSREKKESFPLTVTSAQKNPTAFYLCASRQGAYNQPQHFGDGTRLSIL.